The 6 T cell receptor beta chains in this list originate from one sample, sequenced in a study of early T cells in non-severe SARS-CoV-2 infection. TCRdb independently ran MiXCR on the 5' RACE reads; one entry per CDR3 protein. The sample carries 80,000 to 95,000 distinct CDR3 sequences, 14% recorded once. Source material: whole blood. The receptors originated from an adult who was a healthcare worker with PCR-confirmed SARS-CoV-2 infection or an uninfected control (not recorded which).

This clonotype was detected ten times or more. The chain joins TRBV20-1 to TRBJ1-1, with a possible D match to TRBD1 (6 bases). Trimming shortened V by 1 base and J by 1 base, and 16 bases separated the two germline ends. The CDR3 runs 16 residues. CDR1 is DFQATT, CDR2 SNEGSKA, per germline (reference sequence). CDR3 DNA: TGCAGTGCTAGAGTCCGGACAGTAGACTGGAACACTGAAGCTTTCTTT. Protein: CSARVRTVDWNTEAFF.

The genes are TRBV27 and TRBJ2-7; D not certain. V was pared by 5 bases and J by 5 bases, with 7 bases between. The CDR3 length is 11 residues. Germline-derived CDR1 and CDR2 are MNHEY and SMNVEV (reference sequence). This chain's CDR3 is CASSRGDEQYF. Here the CDR3 DNA reads TGTGCCAGCAGTCGTGGAGACGAGCAGTACTTC.

Many counts were recorded for this clonotype. The CDR3 region has the DNA TGTGCCAGCAGCGTTGGGGGACAGGGGGCAGAGACCCAGTACTTC. Amino acid sequence: CASSVGGQGAETQYF. The J gene is TRBJ2-5, the V gene TRBV9; TRBD1 matches 12 bases. This CDR3 spans 15 amino acids. Trimming cost V 2 bases and J 4 bases; bases outside gene matches: 3. Germline V gene lookup returns CDR1 SGDLS and CDR2 YYNGEE.

The chain links TRBV5-5 to TRBJ1-1; D is undetermined. This CDR3 is 11 amino acids long. Trimming took off 1 base at V and 11 bases at J, with 9 bases between the two ends. CDR1 and CDR2 from the germline V gene are SGHKS and YYEKEE (reference sequence). CDR3 sequence: CASSLSIGAFF. DNA for the CDR3: TGTGCCAGCAGCTTGTCTATTGGGGCTTTCTTT.

The genes are TRBV6-1 and TRBJ2-7; 8 bases map to TRBD1. Looked up from germline, CDR1 is MNHNS and CDR2 is SASEGT. V trimming: 5 bases; J trimming: 4 bases; junction bases outside the gene matches: 4. The CDR3 spans 13 residues. CDR3 DNA: TGTGCCAGCAGTCTGGACAGGGAGTACGAGCAGTACTTC. It specifies CASSLDREYEQYF.

This clonotype was seen a handful of times. The V gene is TRBV28, the J gene TRBJ1-3; a possible D gene is TRBD1 (6 bases). Trimming cost V 7 bases and J 2 bases, with 15 bases left between them. Germline V gene data show CDR1 as MDHEN and CDR2 as SYDVKM. The CDR3 extends over 15 amino acids. The CDR3 coding sequence is TGTGCCAGCACTCCTCCGGGGGCACCTGGAAACACCATATATTTT. It is translated as CASTPPGAPGNTIYF.